One and the same sample provided the 4 T cell receptor beta chains below, sequenced in a study of brain metastases from non-small cell lung cancer. Profiled with immunoSEQ multiplex PCR; TCRdb holds only in-frame clones, not every one. The sample lists 2,000 to 2,500 clones, around 90% occurring once. The specimen sequenced was primary lung tumor tissue. These receptors all stem from a donor aged 40 or over with non-small cell lung cancer.

The J gene is TRBJ2-5, the V gene TRBV10-3; TRBD2 agrees at 11 bases. CDR1 is ENHRY and CDR2 is SYGVKD in the germline V gene. The CDR3 length is 15 residues. Trimming at V came to 4 bases and at J to 5 bases, leaving 6 bases not matched to a gene. As DNA, the CDR3 is TGTGCCATCAGTGTAGCGGGAGGGCCAGGGGAGACCCAGTACTTC. Amino acid sequence: CAISVAGGPGETQYF.

CDR3 coding DNA: TGCGCCAGCAGCTTGCAGGGTAGAAATGGCTACACCTTC. Translated, it gives CASSLQGRNGYTF. The chain recombines TRBV5-1 with TRBJ1-2, with D maybe TRBD1 (5 bases). Looked up from germline, CDR1 is SGHRS and CDR2 is YFSETQ. V lost 1 base and J 6 bases, leaving 10 bases between the germline ends. The CDR3 is made up of 13 amino acids.

Comments on this clone: One end of the junction varies from germline; a read error may be responsible. This CDR3 is CANSLRDSYTEAFF. CDR3 bases: TGTGCCAACAGCCTCCGAGACAGTTACACTGAAGCTTTCTTT. The V call is TRBV9, the J call TRBJ1-1, with D tentatively TRBD1 (5 bases). The CDR3 contains 14 residues. Germline V gene sequence: CDR1 SGDLS, CDR2 YYNGEE.

The chain combines TRBV7-9 with TRBJ2-7; D not certain. Trimming left V 1 base short and J 2 bases short, with 12 bases between. Germline CDR1 reads SEHNR; CDR2 reads FQNEAQ (reference sequence). The CDR3 runs 15 residues. CDR3 nucleotide sequence: TGTGCCAGCAGCTTAGTTTTTAGTCCCCCCTACGAGCAGTACTTC. Amino acids: CASSLVFSPPYEQYF.